This is a list of T cell receptor beta chains from one sample in a study of OX40 agonist ivuxolimab in advanced cancers. Sequenced by immunoSEQ multiplex PCR; TCRdb stores in-frame clones only, minus some. The table lists approximately 80,000 clones, about 95% of them singletons. This specimen consisted of CD4+ or CD8+ T cells sorted from blood, obtained in a trial of the OX40 agonist ivuxolimab. The receptor set was obtained from an adult with an advanced solid tumor such as melanoma, head and neck, liver or kidney cancer. Both conserved end residues are part of each CDR3. A D gene is named only where the DNA matches it firmly. Expanded clones get a size class; other rows say once, few or many, or leave the size out.

clone_size	v_call	d_call	j_call	cdr3_aa	cdr3_nt
-	TRBV19	-	TRBJ2-7	CASSPGIGYEQYF	TGTGCCAGTAGCCCAGGGATCGGCTACGAGCAGTACTTC
-	TRBV13	-	TRBJ2-7	CASSGSRRLDEQYF	TGTGCCAGCAGTGGTTCTAGGAGGTTGGACGAGCAGTACTTC
-	TRBV9	-	TRBJ2-1	CASSSGGTPDNEQFF	TGTGCCAGCAGCTCAGGGGGGACCCCGGACAATGAGCAGTTCTTC
-	TRBV28	TRBD2	TRBJ2-3	CASSALAGEGSTQYF	TGTGCCAGCAGCGCACTAGCGGGAGAAGGGAGTACGCAGTATTTT
-	TRBV7-9	-	TRBJ2-5	CASSLPNWETQYF	TGTGCCAGCAGCTTACCTAATTGGGAGACCCAGTACTTC
-	TRBV11-3	-	TRBJ2-2	CASSFRVGAGELFF	TGTGCCAGCAGCTTCCGGGTTGGAGCCGGGGAGCTGTTTTTT
-	TRBV5-1	-	TRBJ2-7	CASSLVPDQALEQYF	TGCGCCAGCAGCTTGGTGCCGGACCAGGCTTTAGAGCAGTACTTC
-	TRBV19	-	TRBJ2-7	CASSSDGYEQYF	TGTGCCAGTAGTAGCGACGGCTACGAGCAGTACTTC
-	TRBV4-1	TRBD2	TRBJ2-7	CASSQGGAGDSYEQYF	TGCGCCAGCAGCCAAGGAGGAGCGGGAGACTCCTACGAGCAGTACTTC
-	TRBV5-6	-	TRBJ2-5	CASSLLDRQETQYF	TGTGCCAGCAGCCTTCTCGACCGACAAGAGACCCAGTACTTC
once	TRBV2	-	TRBJ1-1	CASSETVTFTEAFF	TGTGCCAGCAGTGAAACCGTTACGTTCACTGAAGCTTTCTTT
once	TRBV7-9	-	TRBJ1-5	CASSQDSSNQPQHF	TGTGCCAGCAGCCAAGACAGTAGCAATCAGCCCCAGCATTTT
-	TRBV28	-	TRBJ2-3	CASSLSEGGNTQYF	TGTGCCAGCAGTTTATCTGAGGGGGGTAATACGCAGTATTTT
-	TRBV7-9	-	TRBJ2-5	CASSLSGSRETQYF	TGTGCCAGCAGCTTATCGGGTTCCAGGGAGACCCAGTACTTC
-	TRBV28	TRBD1	TRBJ2-7	CATAGQVAYEQYF	TGTGCCACCGCGGGACAGGTGGCCTACGAGCAGTACTTC
-	TRBV6-5	TRBD2	TRBJ2-7	CASSYSPSGGYEQYF	TGTGCCAGCAGTTACTCCCCTAGCGGGGGCTACGAGCAGTACTTC
-	TRBV27	-	TRBJ1-1	CASSFFPELNTEAFF	TGTGCCAGCAGTTTTTTTCCAGAGCTAAACACTGAAGCTTTCTTT
-	TRBV9	-	TRBJ2-2	CASSVGPWINTGELFF	TGTGCCAGCAGCGTCGGTCCCTGGATTAACACCGGGGAGCTGTTTTTT
-	TRBV6-1	-	TRBJ2-7	CAGSASYEQYF	TGTGCCGGCTCGGCTTCCTACGAGCAGTACTTC
-	TRBV5-6	-	TRBJ2-1	CASSLFVADPRYNEQFF	TGTGCCAGCAGCTTGTTCGTGGCAGACCCCCGCTACAATGAGCAGTTCTTC
-	TRBV7-8	-	TRBJ2-7	CASRPGLLHEQYF	TGTGCCAGCAGACCGGGACTGTTACACGAGCAGTACTTC
-	TRBV27	-	TRBJ2-2	CASSLYRGNTGELFF	TGTGCCAGCAGTTTATATCGGGGGAACACCGGGGAGCTGTTTTTT
-	TRBV6-5	-	TRBJ1-4	CASSYSAGTYGKLFF	TGTGCCAGCAGTTACTCGGCAGGGACCTACGGAAAACTGTTTTTT
once	TRBV2	-	TRBJ2-1	CASRDLRNEQFF	TGTGCCAGCAGGGATCTGCGGAATGAGCAGTTCTTC
-	TRBV5-4	-	TRBJ2-3	CASSWGTSTDTQYF	TGTGCCAGCAGCTGGGGGACTAGCACAGATACGCAGTATTTT
-	TRBV6-5	-	TRBJ2-7	CASSYLVSSYEQYF	TGTGCCAGCAGTTACCTAGTGAGCTCCTACGAGCAGTACTTC
-	TRBV27	-	TRBJ1-3	CASSLQGEGNTIYF	TGTGCCAGCAGCTTACAGGGAGAAGGAAACACCATATATTTT
-	TRBV7-8	TRBD1	TRBJ2-7	CASSTGGVSYEQYF	TGTGCCAGCAGCACAGGGGGAGTGAGCTACGAGCAGTACTTC
-	TRBV9	-	TRBJ1-5	CASSEGGGRPQHF	TGTGCCAGCAGCGAGGGGGGCGGAAGGCCCCAGCATTTT
-	TRBV5-4	-	TRBJ1-1	CASSLTVNTEAFF	TGTGCCAGCAGCTTGACGGTGAACACTGAAGCTTTCTTT
many	TRBV10-1	TRBD2	TRBJ2-7	CASLRGTSGSYEQYF	TGCGCCAGCCTTCGGGGGACTAGCGGCTCCTACGAGCAGTACTTC
-	TRBV7-7	TRBD2	TRBJ2-1	CASSLAAGGYNEQFF	TGTGCCAGCAGCCTAGCTGCGGGGGGCTACAATGAGCAGTTCTTC
-	TRBV27	-	TRBJ2-1	CATLGGSYNEQFF	TGTGCCACCCTGGGAGGTTCCTACAATGAGCAGTTCTTC
-	TRBV6-5	-	TRBJ2-7	CASSYSGPVSTYEQYF	TGTGCCAGCAGTTACTCGGGGCCCGTCAGCACCTACGAGCAGTACTTC
-	TRBV15	-	TRBJ2-3	CATSARKGTDTQYF	TGTGCCACCAGCGCCAGAAAGGGGACAGATACGCAGTATTTT
-	TRBV6-6	TRBD1	TRBJ1-4	CASRAGTGLEKLFF	TGTGCCAGCAGGGCCGGGACAGGGCTCGAAAAACTGTTTTTT
-	TRBV18	-	TRBJ2-3	CASSTPRDSFTDTQYF	TGTGCCAGCTCGACACCCCGGGACTCCTTTACAGATACGCAGTATTTT